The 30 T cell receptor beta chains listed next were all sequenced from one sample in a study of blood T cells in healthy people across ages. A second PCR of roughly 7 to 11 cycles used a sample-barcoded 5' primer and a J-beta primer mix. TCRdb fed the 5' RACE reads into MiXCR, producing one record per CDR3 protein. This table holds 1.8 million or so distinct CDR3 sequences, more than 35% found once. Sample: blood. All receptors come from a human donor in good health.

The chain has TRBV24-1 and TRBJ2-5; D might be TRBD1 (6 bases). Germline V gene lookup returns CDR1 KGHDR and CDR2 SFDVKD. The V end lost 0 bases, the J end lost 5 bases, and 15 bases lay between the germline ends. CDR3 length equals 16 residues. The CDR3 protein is CATSDLRQAGSETQYF. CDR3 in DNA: TGTGCCACCAGTGATTTGAGACAGGCGGGTTCGGAGACCCAGTACTTC.

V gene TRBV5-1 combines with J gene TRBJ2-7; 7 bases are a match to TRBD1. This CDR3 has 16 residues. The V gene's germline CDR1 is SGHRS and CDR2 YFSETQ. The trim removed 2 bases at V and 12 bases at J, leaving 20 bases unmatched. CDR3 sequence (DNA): TGCGCCAGCAGCTTAACCTACAGGGGTCCCTCCGAGACCCGGTACTTC. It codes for CASSLTYRGPSETRYF. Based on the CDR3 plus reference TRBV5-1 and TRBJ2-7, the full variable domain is KAGVTQTPRYLIKTRGQQVTLSCSPISGHRSVSWYQQTPGQGLQFLFEYFSETQRNKGNFPGRFSGRQFSNSRSEMNVSTLELGDSALYLCASSLTYRGPSETRYFGPGTRLTVT.

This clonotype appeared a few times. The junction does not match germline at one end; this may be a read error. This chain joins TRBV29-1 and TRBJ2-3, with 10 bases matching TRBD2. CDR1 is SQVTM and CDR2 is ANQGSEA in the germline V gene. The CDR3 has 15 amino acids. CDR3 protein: CSAEVAGGFTDTQYF. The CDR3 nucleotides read TGCAGCGCTGAAGTAGCGGGGGGTTTCACAGATACGCAGTATTTT.

Here the CDR3 DNA reads TGTGCCAGCAGCTTACCCCGGGACAGGGGGCAGTACGAGCAGTACTTC. Its translation: CASSLPRDRGQYEQYF. The V gene is TRBV7-2, the J gene TRBJ2-7, with 12 bases that match TRBD1. Germline trimming cut 2 bases from V and 4 bases from J; bases unmatched to any gene: 6. Germline V gives CDR1 SGHTA, CDR2 FQGNSA. The CDR3 spans 16 residues.

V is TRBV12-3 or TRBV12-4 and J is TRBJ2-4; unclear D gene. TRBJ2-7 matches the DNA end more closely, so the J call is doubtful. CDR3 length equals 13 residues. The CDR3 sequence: CASRQLGSYEQYF. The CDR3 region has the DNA TGTGCCAGCAGACAGTTGGGATCCTACGAGCAGTACTTC.

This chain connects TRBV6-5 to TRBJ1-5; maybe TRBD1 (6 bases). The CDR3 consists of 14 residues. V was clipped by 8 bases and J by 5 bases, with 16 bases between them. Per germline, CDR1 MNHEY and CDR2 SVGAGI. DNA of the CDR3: TGTGCCAGCGGAACGTTACAGGGCTATCAGCCCCAGCATTTT. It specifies CASGTLQGYQPQHF.

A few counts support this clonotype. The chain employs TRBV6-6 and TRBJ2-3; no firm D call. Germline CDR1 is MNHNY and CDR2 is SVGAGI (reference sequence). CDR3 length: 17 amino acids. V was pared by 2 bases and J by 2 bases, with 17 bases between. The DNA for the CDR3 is TGTGCCAGCAGTTACCCGGGTGATGTGGAGTCCACAGATACGCAGTATTTT. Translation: CASSYPGDVESTDTQYF.

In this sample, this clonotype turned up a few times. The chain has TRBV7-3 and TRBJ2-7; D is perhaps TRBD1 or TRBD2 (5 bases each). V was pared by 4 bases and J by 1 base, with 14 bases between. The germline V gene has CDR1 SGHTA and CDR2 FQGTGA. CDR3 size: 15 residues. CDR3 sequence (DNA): TGTGCCAGCAGCTGGGGGAAAGTACTATCCTACGAGCAGTACTTC. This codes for CASSWGKVLSYEQYF. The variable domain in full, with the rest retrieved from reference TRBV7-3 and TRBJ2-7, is GAGVSQTPSNKVTEKGKYVELRCDPISGHTALYWYRQSLGQGPEFLIYFQGTGAADDSGLPNDRFFAVRPEGSVSTLKIQRTERGDSAVYLCASSWGKVLSYEQYFGPGTRLTVT.

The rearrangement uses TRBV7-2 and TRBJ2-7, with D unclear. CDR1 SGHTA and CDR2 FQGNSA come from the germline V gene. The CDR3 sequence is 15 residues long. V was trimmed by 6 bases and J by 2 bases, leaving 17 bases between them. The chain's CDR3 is CASSLQPQSPYEQYF. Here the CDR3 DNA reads TGTGCCAGCAGTCTTCAACCCCAGTCTCCCTACGAGCAGTACTTC.

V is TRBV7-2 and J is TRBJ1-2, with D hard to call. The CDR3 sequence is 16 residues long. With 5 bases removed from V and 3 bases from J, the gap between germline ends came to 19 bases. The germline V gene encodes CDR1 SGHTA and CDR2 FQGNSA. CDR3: CASSQEVGRTDYGYTF. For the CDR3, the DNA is TGTGCCAGCAGCCAAGAGGTTGGCAGGACGGACTATGGCTACACCTTC.

The CDR3 reads CASESLAGGYYEQYF. Written as DNA, the CDR3 is TGTGCCAGCGAAAGTCTAGCGGGGGGTTACTACGAGCAGTACTTC. This chain connects TRBV6-5 to TRBJ2-7, with 11 bases lining up with TRBD2. Trimming cost V 8 bases and J 3 bases; bases outside gene matches: 9. The CDR3 length is 15 residues. Germline V gene lookup returns CDR1 MNHEY and CDR2 SVGAGI.

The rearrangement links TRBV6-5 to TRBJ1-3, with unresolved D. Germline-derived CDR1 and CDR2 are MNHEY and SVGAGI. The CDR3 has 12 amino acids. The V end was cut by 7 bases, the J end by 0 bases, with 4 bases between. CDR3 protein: CASMSSGNTIYF. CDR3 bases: TGTGCCAGCATGAGCTCTGGAAACACCATATATTTT.

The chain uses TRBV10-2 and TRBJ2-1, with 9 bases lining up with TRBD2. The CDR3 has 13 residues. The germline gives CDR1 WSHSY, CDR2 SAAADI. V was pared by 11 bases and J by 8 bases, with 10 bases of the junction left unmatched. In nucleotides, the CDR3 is TGCGCCCATAGCGGGGGCTTAATGGATGAGCAGTTCTTC. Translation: CAHSGGLMDEQFF.

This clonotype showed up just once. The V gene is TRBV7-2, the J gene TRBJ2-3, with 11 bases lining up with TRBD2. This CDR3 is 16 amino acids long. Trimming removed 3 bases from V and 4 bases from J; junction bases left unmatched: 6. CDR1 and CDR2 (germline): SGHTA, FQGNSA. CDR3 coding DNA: TGTGCCAGCAGCTTGGGACTAGCGGCACTATCAGATACGCAGTATTTT. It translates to CASSLGLAALSDTQYF. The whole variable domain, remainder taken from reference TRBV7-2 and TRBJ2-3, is GAGVSQSPSNKVTEKGKDVELRCDPISGHTALYWYRQSLGQGLEFLIYFQGNSAPDKSGLPSDRFSAERTGGSVSTLTIQRTQQEDSAVYLCASSLGLAALSDTQYFGPGTRLTVL.

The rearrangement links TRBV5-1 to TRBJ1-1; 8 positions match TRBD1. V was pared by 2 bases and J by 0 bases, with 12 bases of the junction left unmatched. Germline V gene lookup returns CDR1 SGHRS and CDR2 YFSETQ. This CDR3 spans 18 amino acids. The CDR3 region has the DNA TGCGCCAGCAGCTTATTCGGACAGGGCGACGCAATGAACACTGAAGCTTTCTTT. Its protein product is CASSLFGQGDAMNTEAFF.

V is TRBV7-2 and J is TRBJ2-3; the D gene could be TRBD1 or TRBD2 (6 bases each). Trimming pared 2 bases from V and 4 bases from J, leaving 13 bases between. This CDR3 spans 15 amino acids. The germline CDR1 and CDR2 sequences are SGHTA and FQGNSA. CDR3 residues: CASSLFRGRSDTQYF. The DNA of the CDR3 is TGTGCCAGCAGCTTATTCCGGGGGCGGTCAGATACGCAGTATTTT.

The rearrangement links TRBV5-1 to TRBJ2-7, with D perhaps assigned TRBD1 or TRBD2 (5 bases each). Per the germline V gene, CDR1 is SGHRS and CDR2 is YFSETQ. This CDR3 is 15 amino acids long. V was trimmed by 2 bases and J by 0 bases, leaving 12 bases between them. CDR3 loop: CASSFALGVSYEQYF. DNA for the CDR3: TGCGCCAGCAGCTTTGCTTTGGGGGTCTCCTACGAGCAGTACTTC.

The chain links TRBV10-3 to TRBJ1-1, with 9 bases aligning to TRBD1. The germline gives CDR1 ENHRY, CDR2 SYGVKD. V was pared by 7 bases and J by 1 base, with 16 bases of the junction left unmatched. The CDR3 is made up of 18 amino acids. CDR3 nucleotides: TGTGCCATCACTGAAGGACCGGGACAGGGAAGGGGGAACACTGAAGCTTTCTTT. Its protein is CAITEGPGQGRGNTEAFF.

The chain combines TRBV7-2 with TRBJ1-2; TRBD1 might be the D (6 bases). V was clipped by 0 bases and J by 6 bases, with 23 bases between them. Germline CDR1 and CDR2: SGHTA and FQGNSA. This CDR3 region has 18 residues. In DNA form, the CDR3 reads TGTGCCAGCAGCTTAGCTTTCTCGGGGGGCGATGCCTCCGATGGCTACACCTTC. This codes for CASSLAFSGGDASDGYTF. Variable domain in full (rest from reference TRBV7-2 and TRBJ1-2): GAGVSQSPSNKVTEKGKDVELRCDPISGHTALYWYRQSLGQGLEFLIYFQGNSAPDKSGLPSDRFSAERTGGSVSTLTIQRTQQEDSAVYLCASSLAFSGGDASDGYTFGSGTRLTVV.

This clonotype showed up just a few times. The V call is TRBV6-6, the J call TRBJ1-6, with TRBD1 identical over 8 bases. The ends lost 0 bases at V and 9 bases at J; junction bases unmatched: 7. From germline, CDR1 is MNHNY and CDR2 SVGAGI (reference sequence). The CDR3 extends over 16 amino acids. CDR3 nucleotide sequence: TGTGCCAGCAGTTACTCGAGCGGGACAGGTTCTTCACCCCTCCACTTT. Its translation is CASSYSSGTGSSPLHF.

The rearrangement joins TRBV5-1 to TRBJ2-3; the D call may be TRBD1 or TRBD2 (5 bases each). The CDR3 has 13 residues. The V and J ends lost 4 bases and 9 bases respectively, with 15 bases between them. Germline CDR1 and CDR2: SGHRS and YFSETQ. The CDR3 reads CASSQWDLGTQYF. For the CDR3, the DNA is TGCGCCAGCAGCCAATGGGACCTAGGGACGCAGTATTTT.

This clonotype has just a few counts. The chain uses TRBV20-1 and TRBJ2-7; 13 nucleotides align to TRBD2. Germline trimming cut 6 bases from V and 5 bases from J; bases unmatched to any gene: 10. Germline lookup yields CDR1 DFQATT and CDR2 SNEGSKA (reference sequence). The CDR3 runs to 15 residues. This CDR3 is CSAPLLAGGPNEQYF. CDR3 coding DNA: TGCAGTGCCCCCCTACTAGCGGGGGGGCCCAACGAGCAGTACTTC.

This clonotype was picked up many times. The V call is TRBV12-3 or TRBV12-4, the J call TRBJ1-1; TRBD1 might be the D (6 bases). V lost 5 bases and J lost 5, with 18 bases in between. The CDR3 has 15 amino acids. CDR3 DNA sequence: TGTGCCAGCAGTGCTCGTCGGGGGCGCGGGACTGAAGCTTTCTTT. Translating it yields CASSARRGRGTEAFF.

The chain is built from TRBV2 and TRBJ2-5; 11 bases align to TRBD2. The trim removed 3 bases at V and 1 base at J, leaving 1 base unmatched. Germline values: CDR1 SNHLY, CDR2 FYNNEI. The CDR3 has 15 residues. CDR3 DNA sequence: TGTGCCAGCAGTGAGGGACTAGCGGCCCAAGAGACCCAGTACTTC. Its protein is CASSEGLAAQETQYF.

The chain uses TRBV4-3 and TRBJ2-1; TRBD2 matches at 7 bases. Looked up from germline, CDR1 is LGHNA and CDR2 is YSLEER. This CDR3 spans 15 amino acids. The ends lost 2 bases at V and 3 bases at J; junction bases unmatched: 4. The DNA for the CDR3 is TGCGCCAGCAGCCAATTCGGGACTAACTACAATGAGCAGTTCTTC. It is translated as CASSQFGTNYNEQFF.

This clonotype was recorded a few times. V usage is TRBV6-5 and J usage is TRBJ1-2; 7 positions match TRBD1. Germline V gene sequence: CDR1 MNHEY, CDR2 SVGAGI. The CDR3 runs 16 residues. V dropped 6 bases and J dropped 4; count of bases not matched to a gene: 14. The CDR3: CASSPGTGAYAYGYTF. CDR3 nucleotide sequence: TGTGCCAGCAGCCCGGGTACAGGGGCCTATGCCTATGGCTACACCTTC.

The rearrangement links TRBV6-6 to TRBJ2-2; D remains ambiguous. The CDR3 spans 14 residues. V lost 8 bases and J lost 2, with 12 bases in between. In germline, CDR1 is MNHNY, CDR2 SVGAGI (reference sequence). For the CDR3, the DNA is TGTGCCAGCGGGCAACTGGCCAACACCGGGGAGCTGTTTTTT. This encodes CASGQLANTGELFF.

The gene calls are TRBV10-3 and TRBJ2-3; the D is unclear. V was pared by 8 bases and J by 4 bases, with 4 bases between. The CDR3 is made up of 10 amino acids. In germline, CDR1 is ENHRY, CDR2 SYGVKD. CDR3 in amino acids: CAIGADTQYF. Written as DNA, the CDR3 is TGTGCCATCGGAGCAGATACGCAGTATTTT.

The CDR3: CASSQGTVTYEQYF. CDR3 bases: TGTGCCAGCAGCCAAGGGACAGTAACCTACGAGCAGTACTTC. The V and J genes are TRBV16 and TRBJ2-4, with 7 bases aligning to TRBD1. The end of the DNA aligns better with TRBJ2-7, so the J call may be wrong. The CDR3 spans 14 residues. Per germline, CDR1 KGHSY and CDR2 FQNENV.

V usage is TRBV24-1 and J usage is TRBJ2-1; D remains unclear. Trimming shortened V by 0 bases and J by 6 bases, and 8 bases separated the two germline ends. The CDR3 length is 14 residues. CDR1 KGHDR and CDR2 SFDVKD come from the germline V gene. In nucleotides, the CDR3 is TGTGCCACCAGTGATTTGCAGGCAGGCAATGAGCAGTTCTTC. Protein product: CATSDLQAGNEQFF.